This TCR beta chain was recorded in a study of shared clonotypes between healthy human individuals. Positive CCR7 selection of CD45RO-negative cells yielded the naive CD8 cells, and terminally differentiated effector memory CD45RA+ cells were excluded. Clones were sequenced by immunoSEQ multiplex PCR, and TCRdb holds only the in-frame ones, with some missing. This sample carries some 2,000,000 clones, around 96% of them seen once, and the ten largest clones take more than 0.95%. The study's findings and limits: A generally larger estimated richness was seen in naive subsets than in memory subsets. Clonotype sharing among donors was thought likely to change with sequencing depth. Roughly 5% of naive CD4 clonotypes were common to a few donors.

Turning to this clone: What it recognizes is unknown. Within the sample, other DNA sequences also encode this same CDR3.

The sequence came from a young man in good health. The source material was naive CD8+ T cells sorted from blood.

The CDR3 loop is CASSYSTGELDTEAFF. CDR3 bases: TGTGCCAGCAGTTACTCGACGGGGGAACTGGACACTGAAGCTTTCTTT. V gene TRBV6-5 combines with J gene TRBJ1-1; perhaps TRBD1 as D (5 bases). This CDR3 has 16 residues. V lost 0 bases, J lost 3 bases, and 14 bases lay in between. The V gene's germline CDR1 is MNHEY and CDR2 SVGAGI.